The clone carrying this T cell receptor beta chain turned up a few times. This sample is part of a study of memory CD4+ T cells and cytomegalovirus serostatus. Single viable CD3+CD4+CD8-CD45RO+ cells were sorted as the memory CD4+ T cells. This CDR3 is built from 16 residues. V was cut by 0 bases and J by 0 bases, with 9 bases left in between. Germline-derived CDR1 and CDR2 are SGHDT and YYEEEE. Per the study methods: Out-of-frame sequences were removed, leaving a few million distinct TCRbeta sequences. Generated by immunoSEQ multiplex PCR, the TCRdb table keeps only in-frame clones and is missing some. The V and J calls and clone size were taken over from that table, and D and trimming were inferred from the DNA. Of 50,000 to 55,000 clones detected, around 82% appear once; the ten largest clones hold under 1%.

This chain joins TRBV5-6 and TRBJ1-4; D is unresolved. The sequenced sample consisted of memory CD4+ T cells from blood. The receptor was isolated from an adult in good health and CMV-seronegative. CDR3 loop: CASSLGSVATNEKLFF. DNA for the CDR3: TGTGCCAGCAGCTTGGGATCGGTAGCAACTAATGAAAAACTGTTTTTT.